Presented here are 29 T cell receptor beta chains from one specimen sequenced in a study of blood T cell repertoires in COVID-19. The protocol was immunoSEQ multiplex PCR, while the TCRdb copy is restricted to in-frame clones and leaves out a portion. The sample lists 55,000 to 85,000 clones; 90% were seen once. The sequencing input was peripheral blood. The receptor set was obtained from a woman under 30 with acute or convalescent COVID-19.

The CDR3 coding sequence is TGTGCCAGCAGCTTAGGCGGGACAGGGGGCCTAGCTTTCTTT. This codes for CASSLGGTGGLAFF. This rearrangement joins TRBV7-9 to TRBJ1-1; 12 nucleotides align to TRBD1. This CDR3 contains 14 residues. Germline CDR1 and CDR2: SEHNR and FQNEAQ (reference sequence). V lost 1 base and J lost 10; bases outside the gene matches: 4.

The chain recombines TRBV5-1 with TRBJ2-2; 9 bases line up with TRBD1. CDR1 is SGHRS, CDR2 YFSETQ, per germline. This CDR3 comprises 14 residues. The V segment lost 3 bases and the J segment 7 bases; nucleotides outside the gene matches: 4. This chain's CDR3 is CASSSGQGFGELFF. The CDR3, as DNA: TGCGCCAGCAGCTCCGGACAGGGGTTCGGGGAGCTGTTTTTT.

V gene TRBV9 combines with J gene TRBJ1-3; 9 bases line up with TRBD1. The ends lost 4 bases at V and 0 bases at J; junction bases unmatched: 5. CDR1 SGDLS and CDR2 YYNGEE come from the germline V gene. This CDR3 comprises 16 residues. CDR3 bases: TGTGCCAGCAGCCCACGGACAGGGGACTCTGGAAACACCATATATTTT. Protein sequence: CASSPRTGDSGNTIYF.

The V and J genes are TRBV27 and TRBJ2-5; possible D gene TRBD2, 5 bases. Germline assignment: CDR1 MNHEY and CDR2 SMNVEV (reference sequence). V was pared by 2 bases and J by 5 bases, with 9 bases between. CDR3 size: 13 residues. The CDR3 nucleotides are TGTGCCAGCAGTTTAGTTGGGGAGGAGACCCAGTACTTC. Protein sequence: CASSLVGEETQYF.

The gene calls are TRBV12-5 and TRBJ1-5, with a weak D call TRBD1 (6 bases). V was cut by 3 bases and J by 7 bases, with 19 bases left in between. In germline, CDR1 is LGHNT, CDR2 FRNRAP. The CDR3 contains 16 residues. As DNA, the CDR3 is TGTGCTAGTGGTTTTATCAGGGGCGAAATATTCCAGCCCCAGCATTTT. Translation: CASGFIRGEIFQPQHF.

V gene TRBV28 combines with J gene TRBJ1-5; TRBD1 matches at 8 bases. The CDR3 runs 14 residues. Germline V gene lookup returns CDR1 MDHEN and CDR2 SYDVKM. The V gene end was trimmed by 6 bases and the J gene end by 2 bases; junction bases not matched to a gene: 3. Written as DNA, the CDR3 is TGTGCCAGCAGGACGACAGGGGGCAATCAGCCCCAGCATTTT. Its protein product is CASRTTGGNQPQHF.

This clone was observed once. The chain employs TRBV3-1 (or the pseudogene TRBV3-2) and TRBJ2-1, with 12 bases fitting TRBD2. The germline V gene has CDR1 LGHDT and CDR2 YNNKEL (reference sequence). Germline trimming cut 2 bases from V and 9 bases from J; bases unmatched to any gene: 2. The CDR3 has 14 amino acids. The CDR3 protein is CASSQLAGGVEQFF. CDR3 DNA: TGTGCCAGCAGCCAACTAGCGGGAGGGGTTGAGCAGTTCTTC.

This sequence joins TRBV7-9 and TRBJ2-1; 11 bases map to TRBD2. The CDR3 length is 15 residues. In germline, CDR1 is SEHNR, CDR2 FQNEAQ (reference sequence). Trimming took 5 bases from V and 10 from J; bases not matched to a gene: 10. The CDR3 reads CASSGSGGDWKEQFF. The CDR3 bases are TGTGCCAGCAGCGGTAGCGGGGGGGACTGGAAGGAGCAGTTCTTC. Full variable domain (outside the CDR3, taken from reference TRBV7-9 and TRBJ2-1): DTGVSQNPRHKITKRGQNVTFRCDPISEHNRLYWYRQTLGQGPEFLTYFQNEAQLEKSRLLSDRFSAERPKGSFSTLEIQRTEQGDSAMYLCASSGSGGDWKEQFFGPGTRLTVL.

V gene TRBV6-2 or TRBV6-3 combines with J gene TRBJ1-1; D might be TRBD1 (5 bases). Per the germline V gene, CDR1 is MNHEY and CDR2 is SVGEGT. The CDR3 spans 15 residues. Trimming pared 1 base from V and 0 bases from J, leaving 9 bases between. The CDR3 is CASSYFSGMNTEAFF. CDR3 nucleotide sequence: TGTGCCAGCAGTTACTTCTCAGGGATGAACACTGAAGCTTTCTTT.

This clone was recorded only once. The chain uses TRBV7-8 and TRBJ1-2; D not certain. Looked up from germline, CDR1 is SGHVS and CDR2 is FQNEAQ. The V end was cut by 1 base, the J end by 8 bases, with 14 bases between. This CDR3 comprises 14 residues. CDR3 in amino acids: CASSLVAGPLGYTF. CDR3 sequence (DNA): TGTGCCAGCAGCTTAGTAGCCGGTCCTCTGGGCTACACCTTC.

This sequence joins TRBV20-1 and TRBJ1-6, with D maybe TRBD1 (5 bases). The CDR3 is made up of 15 amino acids. Germline CDR1 and CDR2: DFQATT and SNEGSKA (reference sequence). V lost 3 bases, J lost 7 bases, and 16 bases lay in between. CDR3 in DNA: TGCAGTGCTAGTCGGCAGGGAGGTTCGAATTCACCCCTCCACTTT. This encodes CSASRQGGSNSPLHF.

For the CDR3, the DNA is TGTGCCAGCAGCATACAGGGTGGTGGAGTTAATGAGCAGTTCTTC. Residues: CASSIQGGGVNEQFF. V is TRBV7-9 and J is TRBJ2-1; the D gene is possibly TRBD1 (6 bases). CDR3 size: 15 residues. The germline V gene has CDR1 SEHNR and CDR2 FQNEAQ (reference sequence). The V end lost 5 bases, the J end lost 7 bases, and 18 bases lay between the germline ends.

The chain has TRBV3-1 (or the pseudogene TRBV3-2) and TRBJ1-1; a possible D gene is TRBD1 (5 bases). The CDR3 has 16 residues. Germline assignment: CDR1 LGHDT and CDR2 YNNKEL (reference sequence). V was cut by 1 base and J by 3 bases, with 15 bases left in between. Written as DNA, the CDR3 is TGTGCCAGCAGCCAAGCTCTAGGAGGAGGGGACACTGAAGCTTTCTTT. It is translated as CASSQALGGGDTEAFF.

The CDR3 DNA follows: TGCAGCGTGCCAGTGGGGGGGTTGAACACCGGGGAGCTGTTTTTT. Its translation is CSVPVGGLNTGELFF. The chain combines TRBV29-1 with TRBJ2-2; TRBD2 matches at 7 bases. CDR1 SQVTM and CDR2 ANQGSEA come from the germline V gene. The CDR3 is made up of 15 amino acids. J lost 1 base, V lost 6 bases, and 8 bases had no gene match.

J is TRBJ2-3 and V is TRBV2, with D possibly being TRBD2 (6 bases). The CDR3 spans 15 residues. Deletions cut 7 bases from V and 1 base from J, with 15 bases between. Germline loops: CDR1 SNHLY, CDR2 FYNNEI. In nucleotides, the CDR3 is TGTGCCAGCATGCTCAAGGGACTGGGCACAGATACGCAGTATTTT. It translates to CASMLKGLGTDTQYF.

The chain employs TRBV30 and TRBJ1-2, with a tentative D call TRBD1 (6 bases). CDR1 is GTSNPN, CDR2 SVGIG, per germline (reference sequence). The CDR3 loop spans 15 amino acids. The V end lost 0 bases, the J end lost 5 bases, and 16 bases lay between the germline ends. The CDR3 is CAWSVAGTGNYGYTF. DNA for the CDR3: TGTGCCTGGAGTGTAGCAGGAACAGGGAATTATGGCTACACCTTC.

This chain joins TRBV18 and TRBJ2-3; 10 nucleotides align to TRBD1. Germline V CDR1 and CDR2: KGHSH, LQKENI. Trimming at V came to 6 bases and at J to 4 bases, leaving 7 bases not matched to a gene. The CDR3 covers 15 residues. The CDR3 spells CASSSGQGIPDTQYF. CDR3 DNA sequence: TGTGCCAGCTCCTCGGGACAGGGGATCCCAGATACGCAGTATTTT.

V usage is TRBV6-5 and J usage is TRBJ1-2; a possible D gene is TRBD1 (6 bases). CDR1 and CDR2 from the germline V gene are MNHEY and SVGAGI. Between the trimmed V and J ends, which lost 6 bases and 4 bases, there was a span of 12 bases. CDR3 length equals 13 residues. This chain's CDR3 is CASRRQELYGYTF. The CDR3, as DNA: TGTGCCAGCAGAAGACAGGAGCTCTATGGCTACACCTTC.

This chain joins TRBV27 and TRBJ2-3, with D perhaps TRBD2 (5 bases). Germline CDR1 is MNHEY and CDR2 is SMNVEV (reference sequence). CDR3 length: 15 amino acids. V was clipped by 3 bases and J by 1 base, with 11 bases between them. This CDR3 is CASSFRGSGTDTQYF. CDR3 coding DNA: TGTGCCAGCAGTTTTCGGGGAAGCGGCACAGATACGCAGTATTTT.

The chain joins TRBV7-8 to TRBJ1-5, with D tentatively TRBD1 (6 bases). The CDR3 loop spans 14 amino acids. Germline-derived CDR1 and CDR2 are SGHVS and FQNEAQ. Trimming removed 3 bases from V and 7 bases from J, with 13 bases in between. The CDR3 sequence is CASSLGGLRQPQHF. The DNA of the CDR3 is TGTGCCAGCAGCTTGGGGGGGCTCAGGCAGCCCCAGCATTTT. The full variable domain, with the rest looked up from reference TRBV7-8 and TRBJ1-5, is GAGVSQSPRYKVAKRGQDVALRCDPISGHVSLFWYQQALGQGPEFLTYFQNEAQLDKSGLPSDRFFAERPEGSVSTLKIQRTQQEDSAVYLCASSLGGLRQPQHFGDGTRLSIL.

Only one count was recorded for this clone. This chain joins TRBV28 and TRBJ2-7, with TRBD1 identical over 11 bases. The germline V gene has CDR1 MDHEN and CDR2 SYDVKM. Trimming removed 1 base from V and 3 bases from J; junction bases left unmatched: 8. The CDR3 sequence is 17 residues long. CDR3 bases: TGTGCCAGCAGTTTATACCCCAGGACAGGGGGCAGCTACGAGCAGTACTTC. This encodes CASSLYPRTGGSYEQYF.

This clone is a singleton in its sample. The rearrangement uses TRBV9 and TRBJ2-5; the match to TRBD2 covers 12 bases. The CDR3 extends over 15 amino acids. V lost 2 bases, J lost 9 bases, and 8 bases stayed unmatched. The germline CDR1 and CDR2 sequences are SGDLS and YYNGEE. CDR3 residues: CASSVGTSGSVAQYF. CDR3 coding DNA: TGTGCCAGCAGCGTTGGGACTAGCGGGTCCGTAGCCCAGTACTTC.

This chain joins TRBV7-2 and TRBJ2-2; possible D gene TRBD1, 6 bases. Per the germline V gene, CDR1 is SGHTA and CDR2 is FQGNSA. The CDR3 sequence is 17 residues long. V lost 4 bases and J 3 bases, leaving 18 bases between the germline ends. The CDR3: CASSSRTLTGYTGELFF. The DNA of the CDR3 is TGTGCCAGCAGCTCAAGAACCCTTACAGGGTACACCGGGGAGCTGTTTTTT.

The chain carries TRBV7-8 and TRBJ2-6; D is undetermined. With 0 bases removed from V and 2 bases from J, the gap between germline ends came to 5 bases. Looked up from germline, CDR1 is SGHVS and CDR2 is FQNEAQ. This CDR3 contains 15 residues. In nucleotides, the CDR3 is TGTGCCAGCAGCTTAGCACAAGCTGGGGCCAACGTCCTGACTTTC. It translates to CASSLAQAGANVLTF. Complete variable domain (other parts from reference TRBV7-8 and TRBJ2-6): GAGVSQSPRYKVAKRGQDVALRCDPISGHVSLFWYQQALGQGPEFLTYFQNEAQLDKSGLPSDRFFAERPEGSVSTLKIQRTQQEDSAVYLCASSLAQAGANVLTFGAGSRLTVL.

The table lists this clone with a count of one. This chain links TRBV7-2 with TRBJ2-1; TRBD2 might be the D (7 bases). Trimming took off 1 base at V and 6 bases at J, with 19 bases between the two ends. This CDR3 comprises 17 residues. The V gene's germline CDR1 is SGHTA and CDR2 FQGNSA. The CDR3 spells CASSLGRGDYHSNEQFF. DNA of the CDR3: TGTGCCAGCAGCTTAGGGAGGGGGGACTATCATTCCAATGAGCAGTTCTTC.

The gene calls are TRBV6-1 and TRBJ1-5; 7 nucleotides agree with TRBD1. The germline gives CDR1 MNHNS, CDR2 SASEGT. The CDR3 runs 15 residues. The junction had 6 bases not matched to a gene; V was cut back by 2 bases and J by 5 bases. This chain's CDR3 is CASSESGTAHQPQHF. Here the CDR3 DNA reads TGTGCCAGCAGTGAATCAGGGACAGCTCATCAGCCCCAGCATTTT.

This sequence joins TRBV11-2 and TRBJ1-1, with D tentatively TRBD1 (6 bases). CDR3 length: 14 residues. The V gene lost 1 base and the J gene lost 5 bases, with 11 bases spanning the gap. Germline V lookup: CDR1 SGHAT, CDR2 FQNNGV. DNA of the CDR3: TGTGCCAGCAGCTTAGGTACAGGGCCAACTGAAGCTTTCTTT. This codes for CASSLGTGPTEAFF. Looking up the rest from reference TRBV11-2 and TRBJ1-1 gives the full variable domain: EAGVAQSPRYKIIEKRQSVAFWCNPISGHATLYWYQQILGQGPKLLIQFQNNGVVDDSQLPKDRFSAERLKGVDSTLKIQPAKLEDSAVYLCASSLGTGPTEAFFGQGTRLTVV.

The genes are TRBV9 and TRBJ1-6; possibly TRBD1 for D (6 bases). CDR1 is SGDLS and CDR2 is YYNGEE in the germline V gene. V was clipped by 3 bases and J by 3 bases, with 16 bases between them. The CDR3 covers 17 residues. Here the CDR3 reads CASSETGSFVYNSPLHF. The CDR3 DNA reads TGTGCCAGCAGCGAAACAGGGAGTTTCGTCTATAATTCACCCCTCCACTTT.

This chain connects TRBV19 to TRBJ1-2; 10 bases map to TRBD1. V lost 3 bases to trimming and J lost 6 bases; unmatched junction nucleotides: 7. This CDR3 is built from 15 residues. Germline CDR1 and CDR2: LNHDA and SQIVND (reference sequence). CDR3 nucleotide sequence: TGTGCCAGTAGTATCTCCTCCGGGACAGGGGATGGCTACACCTTC. It translates to CASSISSGTGDGYTF.